A selection of T cell receptor beta chains follows, all from one sample in a study of cytotoxic CD8 clonotypes in ibrutinib-treated CLL. The data were produced by immunoSEQ multiplex PCR, yet TCRdb's version contains in-frame clones alone and is incomplete. The sample includes some 170,000 clones, over 75% seen only once; the top ten take around 3%. The sequencing here drew on PBMCs, taken at disease progression, from a patient treated with ibrutinib. The receptors originated from a human donor with chronic lymphocytic leukemia. CDR3s include the opening cysteine and the closing phenylalanine or tryptophan. Each record gives: D gene, clone size, V gene, J gene, CDR3 protein, CDR3 DNA. D genes are given only for firm matches. Clone size, where shown, is once, few, many, or a class for clones that have expanded.

NA	few	TRBV4-1	TRBJ2-5	CASSQGSRETQYF	TGCGCCAGCAGCCAAGGAAGCCGTGAGACCCAGTACTTC
NA	NA	TRBV4-2	TRBJ2-1	CASSQQDTYNEQFF	TGTGCCAGCAGCCAACAGGACACCTACAATGAGCAGTTCTTC
TRBD2	NA	TRBV30	TRBJ2-2	CAWSSGTNTGELFF	TGTGCCTGGTCTAGCGGGACAAACACCGGGGAGCTGTTTTTT
NA	NA	TRBV11-3	TRBJ2-7	CASSAYLESYEQYF	TGTGCCAGCAGCGCCTACCTAGAATCCTACGAGCAGTACTTC
TRBD2	NA	TRBV19	TRBJ2-1	CASSLRTSGSREQFF	TGTGCCAGTAGTCTAAGGACTAGCGGGAGTAGAGAGCAGTTCTTC
TRBD1	NA	TRBV4-1	TRBJ1-5	CASSQVPTGYNQPQHF	TGCGCCAGCAGCCAAGTTCCGACAGGGTACAATCAGCCCCAGCATTTT
TRBD1	NA	TRBV10-2	TRBJ2-3	CASSEIGTGGVADTQYF	TGCGCCAGCAGTGAGATTGGGACAGGGGGCGTAGCAGATACGCAGTATTTT